Below are 21 T cell receptor beta chains sequenced from a single sample in a study of cytomegalovirus exposure and HLA in healthy donors. The study ran its PCR with 60 Vbeta and 13 Jbeta primers. Repertoires were generated with immunoSEQ multiplex PCR, while TCRdb's copy carries only in-frame clones and drops some. The sample lists some 130,000 clones, approximately 80% occurring once. The sequencing sample was made of PBMCs. The receptors were gathered from a male donor in good health and CMV-seropositive.

V gene TRBV27 combines with J gene TRBJ2-1; 7 positions agree with TRBD1. The CDR3 is 17 residues long. Trimming at V came to 2 bases and at J to 0 bases, leaving 7 bases not matched to a gene. Germline CDR1 and CDR2: MNHEY and SMNVEV (reference sequence). The CDR3 loop is CASSLKTGRSSYNEQFF. In nucleotides, the CDR3 is TGTGCCAGCAGTTTAAAGACAGGGCGAAGCTCCTACAATGAGCAGTTCTTC.

The chain's CDR3 is CASSVSRGVETQYF. The CDR3 nucleotides are TGTGCCAGCAGCGTTAGCCGCGGGGTGGAGACCCAGTACTTC. The chain recombines TRBV9 with TRBJ2-5; possibly TRBD2 for D (6 bases). V lost 2 bases to trimming and J lost 5 bases, with 13 bases between them. The length of the CDR3 is 14 residues. Germline-derived CDR1 and CDR2 are SGDLS and YYNGEE.

V and J are TRBV5-1 and TRBJ2-5; 8 bases agree with TRBD2. This CDR3 is built from 16 residues. CDR1 SGHRS and CDR2 YFSETQ come from the germline V gene. J was trimmed by 5 bases and V by 4 bases; bases with no gene match: 13. The CDR3 is CASSPRLAREVETQYF. As DNA, the CDR3 is TGCGCCAGCAGCCCCAGACTAGCGAGAGAGGTGGAGACCCAGTACTTC.

This rearrangement joins TRBV5-5 to TRBJ2-5, with D tentatively TRBD1 (5 bases). The germline V and J ends were trimmed by 2 bases and 3 bases, with 11 bases remaining between them. This CDR3 contains 14 residues. Germline V gene lookup returns CDR1 SGHKS and CDR2 YYEKEE (reference sequence). CDR3 coding DNA: TGTGCCAGCAGCTTACTACAAGGGGAAGAGACCCAGTACTTC. Translated: CASSLLQGEETQYF. Full variable domain (rest looked up from reference TRBV5-5 and TRBJ2-5): DAGVTQSPTHLIKTRGQQVTLRCSPISGHKSVSWYQQVLGQGPQFIFQYYEKEERGRGNFPDRFSARQFPNYSSELNVNALLLGDSALYLCASSLLQGEETQYFGPGTRLLVL.

This clone appeared a single time. The chain is built from TRBV11-2 and TRBJ2-7, with D hard to call. The germline gives CDR1 SGHAT, CDR2 FQNNGV. Trimming took 5 bases from V and 3 from J, leaving 11 bases between them. CDR3 length equals 13 residues. CDR3 residues: CASSATLVYEQYF. Here the CDR3 DNA reads TGTGCCAGCAGCGCGACATTGGTCTACGAGCAGTACTTC.

This chain connects TRBV4-2 to TRBJ1-2, with no clear D. Germline assignment: CDR1 LGHNA and CDR2 YNFKEQ. V was cut by 0 bases and J by 10 bases, with 12 bases left in between. The CDR3 extends over 13 amino acids. The CDR3 sequence is CASSQEGLSAYTF. For the CDR3, the DNA is TGTGCCAGCAGCCAAGAGGGCTTATCAGCCTACACCTTC.

The gene calls are TRBV28 and TRBJ2-1; D is possibly TRBD2 (6 bases). Trimming took 5 bases from V and 6 from J, leaving 14 bases between them. Germline assignment: CDR1 MDHEN and CDR2 SYDVKM. The CDR3 totals 14 residues. The chain's CDR3 is CASSPPTRSNEQFF. The CDR3 DNA reads TGTGCCAGCAGTCCTCCGACTAGATCCAATGAGCAGTTCTTC. Based on the CDR3 plus reference TRBV28 and TRBJ2-1, the full variable domain is DVKVTQSSRYLVKRTGEKVFLECVQDMDHENMFWYRQDPGLGLRLIYFSYDVKMKEKGDIPEGYSVSREKKERFSLILESASTNQTSMYLCASSPPTRSNEQFFGPGTRLTVL.

CDR3 sequence: CASSFNSGPTDTQYF. The CDR3 nucleotides read TGTGCCAGCAGTTTCAATAGCGGGCCCACAGATACGCAGTATTTT. The chain joins TRBV28 to TRBJ2-3; TRBD2 matches at 7 bases. The V gene's germline CDR1 is MDHEN and CDR2 SYDVKM. Trimming cost V 3 bases and J 2 bases; bases outside gene matches: 5. The CDR3 runs to 15 residues.

V and J are TRBV4-3 and TRBJ2-5; maybe TRBD1 (5 bases). The germline gives CDR1 LGHNA, CDR2 YSLEER. V dropped 2 bases and J dropped 5 bases, with 15 bases sitting between them. The CDR3 extends over 15 amino acids. The CDR3 is CASSQSLARGETQYF. In DNA, the CDR3 is TGCGCCAGCAGCCAATCCCTTGCTAGGGGCGAGACCCAGTACTTC.

As regards this clone: Other DNA sequences in this specimen translate into the identical CDR3. The chain links TRBV5-1 to TRBJ1-1; 7 positions agree with TRBD1. Germline V gives CDR1 SGHRS, CDR2 YFSETQ. With 2 bases clipped from V and 2 bases from J, the junction kept 3 bases outside the gene matches. The CDR3 has 14 amino acids. CDR3 in amino acids: CASSLSGGNTEAFF. CDR3 sequence (DNA): TGCGCCAGCAGCTTATCAGGGGGTAACACTGAAGCTTTCTTT.

The genes are TRBV5-3 and TRBJ2-7; D is perhaps TRBD2 (6 bases). TRBV5-3 counts as an open reading frame of uncertain function. V dropped 3 bases and J dropped 3 bases, with 16 bases sitting between them. The CDR3 contains 15 residues. This CDR3 reads CARSSFTGTYYEQYF. CDR3 nucleotides: TGTGCCAGAAGCTCCTTTACCGGGACTTACTACGAGCAGTACTTC.

The chain uses TRBV7-9 and TRBJ1-1; the D is unclear. Germline CDR1 is SEHNR and CDR2 is FQNEAQ (reference sequence). The CDR3 length is 16 residues. Trimming left V 4 bases short and J 1 base short, with 16 bases between. DNA for the CDR3: TGTGCCAGCAGCTCTAGCAATCGGGCAGGGAACACTGAAGCTTTCTTT. It translates to CASSSSNRAGNTEAFF.

V and J are TRBV28 and TRBJ2-5, with 8 bases fitting TRBD2. The CDR3 spans 18 residues. Trimming removed 5 bases from V and 5 bases from J; junction bases left unmatched: 19. Germline V gene lookup returns CDR1 MDHEN and CDR2 SYDVKM. CDR3 residues: CASSRAGAEDGDRETQYF. The CDR3 bases are TGTGCCAGCAGTCGAGCGGGAGCCGAGGACGGGGACCGGGAGACCCAGTACTTC.

This sequence joins TRBV5-6 and TRBJ2-7; 7 bases are a match to TRBD2. Germline values: CDR1 SGHDT, CDR2 YYEEEE. The ends lost 4 bases at V and 5 bases at J; junction bases unmatched: 15. The CDR3 runs 16 residues. The CDR3 is CASSLRTRSFPDEQYF. The DNA for the CDR3 is TGTGCCAGCAGCCTGCGGACTAGAAGTTTCCCTGACGAGCAGTACTTC. Filled out from reference TRBV5-6 and TRBJ2-7, the complete variable domain reads DAGVTQSPTHLIKTRGQQVTLRCSPKSGHDTVSWYQQALGQGPQFIFQYYEEEERQRGNFPDRFSGHQFPNYSSELNVNALLLGDSALYLCASSLRTRSFPDEQYFGPGTRLTVT.

J is TRBJ2-2 and V is TRBV19, with 11 bases identical to TRBD2. After removal of 4 bases from V and 4 bases from J, the junction contained 8 bases not matched to a gene. The length of the CDR3 is 17 residues. The germline V gene has CDR1 LNHDA and CDR2 SQIVND (reference sequence). CDR3 nucleotide sequence: TGTGCCAGTAGTAAACCGGGACTAGCGGCGGGCACCGGGGAGCTGTTTTTT. It specifies CASSKPGLAAGTGELFF.

This rearrangement joins TRBV27 to TRBJ1-1; no clear D gene. The CDR3 runs to 15 residues. Germline CDR1 MNHEY, CDR2 SMNVEV (reference sequence). Deletions cut 5 bases from V and 7 bases from J, with 20 bases between. The CDR3 loop reads CASSPWEVTLDEAFF. The CDR3 DNA reads TGTGCCAGCAGTCCCTGGGAGGTGACACTAGATGAAGCTTTCTTT.

This clone was counted once. At the DNA level, this CDR3 is encoded by other sequences in the same sample as well. The chain has TRBV29-1 and TRBJ2-3, with 7 bases matching TRBD1. Germline loops: CDR1 SQVTM, CDR2 ANQGSEA. The CDR3 totals 12 residues. Trimming at V came to 4 bases and at J to 4 bases, leaving 2 bases not matched to a gene. The DNA for the CDR3 is TGCAGCGTTGGAGACAGGGCAGATACGCAGTATTTT. This encodes CSVGDRADTQYF.

This clone has just a few counts. The V gene is TRBV29-1, the J gene TRBJ2-7; 8 nucleotides agree with TRBD2. Germline V gene sequence: CDR1 SQVTM, CDR2 ANQGSEA. This CDR3 comprises 17 residues. The CDR3 sequence: CPITGLPTGTSSYEQYF. In DNA, the CDR3 is TGCCCCATTACGGGCCTCCCTACCGGGACTAGCTCCTACGAGCAGTACTTC.

V is TRBV28 and J is TRBJ2-4, with 9 nucleotides matching TRBD1. The J segment lost 0 bases and the V segment lost 3 bases, leaving 3 bases of the junction unmatched. The CDR3 extends over 16 amino acids. CDR1 and CDR2 from the germline V gene are MDHEN and SYDVKM. In nucleotides, the CDR3 is TGTGCCAGCAGTTTGTGGGACAGGGTAGCCAAAAACATTCAGTACTTC. It translates to CASSLWDRVAKNIQYF.

The V gene is TRBV4-1, the J gene TRBJ2-7, with TRBD1 matching 9 bases. Germline assignment: CDR1 MGHRA and CDR2 YSYEKL. The CDR3 has 15 residues. J gave up 4 bases and V 0 bases, and 4 bases lay outside the gene matches. The CDR3 spells CASSQEGTGYYEQYF. CDR3 nucleotide sequence: TGCGCCAGCAGCCAAGAGGGGACAGGGTATTACGAGCAGTACTTC.

The chain recombines TRBV9 with TRBJ2-6, with 11 bases lining up with TRBD2. From germline, CDR1 is SGDLS and CDR2 YYNGEE. The ends lost 0 bases at V and 3 bases at J; junction bases unmatched: 5. The CDR3 loop spans 18 amino acids. This chain's CDR3 is CASSVDPSGRNGANVLTF. CDR3 coding DNA: TGTGCCAGCAGCGTAGACCCTAGCGGGAGGAATGGGGCCAACGTCCTGACTTTC.